The 11 T cell receptor beta chains below were found in one sample sequenced in a study of technical replicates of blood from a handful of donors. The repertoire was sequenced with immunoSEQ multiplex PCR; TCRdb's copy has only in-frame clones and lacks some. Among about 15,000 clones listed, roughly 80% were seen once. The sequencing input was PBMCs. The receptor set was obtained from a human donor in good health.

The chain is built from TRBV28 and TRBJ1-2, with 7 bases fitting TRBD1. This CDR3 region has 14 residues. The germline V gene encodes CDR1 MDHEN and CDR2 SYDVKM. V shed 6 bases, J shed 4 bases, and the junction held 8 bases outside the gene matches. The CDR3 protein is CASSTGTEVYGYTF. For the CDR3, the DNA is TGTGCCAGCAGCACCGGGACAGAAGTCTATGGCTACACCTTC.

This chain joins TRBV2 and TRBJ1-1; TRBD1 matches 10 bases. Trimming took 9 bases from V and 7 from J; bases not matched to a gene: 17. The CDR3 sequence is 16 residues long. Per germline, CDR1 SNHLY and CDR2 FYNNEI. Written as DNA, the CDR3 is TGTGCCAGAGAAATACCTAAACGGGACAGGGGTAATGAAGCTTTCTTT. Translation gives CAREIPKRDRGNEAFF.

The gene calls are TRBV6-5 and TRBJ1-1; TRBD1 aligns across 8 bases. Trimming removed 1 base from V and 11 bases from J; junction bases left unmatched: 12. Germline V gene lookup returns CDR1 MNHEY and CDR2 SVGAGI. There are 15 residues in the CDR3. The chain's CDR3 is CASSYYRQGSRQAFF. In DNA form, the CDR3 reads TGTGCCAGCAGTTACTACCGACAGGGGTCCCGACAGGCTTTCTTT.

J is TRBJ1-1 and V is TRBV5-1; 11 nucleotides agree with TRBD1. The CDR3 has 15 residues. Germline CDR1 reads SGHRS; CDR2 reads YFSETQ. J was trimmed by 5 bases and V by 4 bases; bases with no gene match: 7. CDR3 DNA: TGCGCCAGCAGCCCTACGGACAGGGGGCGGACTGAAGCTTTCTTT. Its protein is CASSPTDRGRTEAFF.

The gene calls are TRBV30 and TRBJ1-3, with 7 positions matching TRBD1. Germline assignment: CDR1 GTSNPN and CDR2 SVGIG (reference sequence). This CDR3 region has 15 residues. V shed 8 bases, J shed 3 bases, and the junction held 13 bases outside the gene matches. CDR3 in amino acids: CAGNRGSWGGNTIYF. In nucleotides, the CDR3 is TGTGCCGGCAACAGGGGTTCGTGGGGTGGAAACACCATATATTTT.

V usage is TRBV19 and J usage is TRBJ2-1, with D perhaps matching TRBD2 (6 bases). V was shortened by 3 bases and J by 6 bases, with 12 bases between the two germline ends. The germline V gene has CDR1 LNHDA and CDR2 SQIVND (reference sequence). This CDR3 comprises 14 residues. For the CDR3, the DNA is TGTGCCAGTAGTATGGACGGGAGTGGCAATGAGCAGTTCTTC. It codes for CASSMDGSGNEQFF.

By share, this clone ranks as large. The chain joins TRBV5-1 to TRBJ2-7, with TRBD1 identical over 9 bases. Germline CDR1 reads SGHRS; CDR2 reads YFSETQ. The CDR3 sequence is 17 residues long. Losses at the gene ends were 0 bases for V and 9 bases for J; bases not matched to a gene: 16. The CDR3 DNA reads as TGCGCCAGCAGCTTGGAACCTACGGGACAGGGCATCTATGGGCAGTACTTC. Protein sequence: CASSLEPTGQGIYGQYF.

V and J are TRBV4-1 and TRBJ2-1; 10 nucleotides agree with TRBD1. The CDR3 loop spans 17 amino acids. Trimming at V came to 2 bases and at J to 8 bases, leaving 12 bases not matched to a gene. Germline CDR1 and CDR2: MGHRA and YSYEKL. The CDR3 is CASSQMTDRGHFYEQFF. In nucleotides, the CDR3 is TGCGCCAGCAGCCAAATGACCGACAGGGGGCATTTCTATGAGCAGTTCTTC.

The V and J genes are TRBV7-9 and TRBJ1-5, with D tentatively TRBD1 (5 bases). The CDR3 covers 16 residues. The V end was cut by 5 bases, the J end by 4 bases, with 18 bases between. Germline V CDR1 and CDR2: SEHNR, FQNEAQ (reference sequence). The CDR3 spells CASSRSGGGRNQPQHF. CDR3 in DNA: TGTGCCAGCAGCCGGAGCGGGGGTGGTCGGAATCAGCCCCAGCATTTT.

The V call is TRBV7-7, the J call TRBJ2-2, with a tentative D call TRBD1 (5 bases). Trimming removed 2 bases from V and 7 bases from J, with 5 bases in between. Germline CDR1 reads SSHAT; CDR2 reads FNYEAQ (reference sequence). CDR3 length equals 12 residues. The CDR3 here is CASSLRGGELFF. As DNA, the CDR3 is TGTGCCAGCAGCTTAAGGGGCGGGGAGCTGTTTTTT. Together with reference TRBV7-7 and TRBJ2-2, the CDR3 gives the full variable domain: GAGVSQSPRYKVTKRGQDVTLRCDPISSHATLYWYQQALGQGPEFLTYFNYEAQPDKSGLPSDRFSAERPEGSISTLTIQRTEQRDSAMYRCASSLRGGELFFGEGSRLTVL.

The CDR3 DNA reads TGTGCCAGCGGACTAGCGGGAGCGAATGAGCAGTTCTTC. The encoded protein is CASGLAGANEQFF. The V and J genes are TRBV7-9 and TRBJ2-1; 13 bases map to TRBD2. Losses at the gene ends were 8 bases for V and 7 bases for J; bases not matched to a gene: 2. This CDR3 spans 13 amino acids. Germline CDR1 SEHNR, CDR2 FQNEAQ (reference sequence). The entire variable domain, with the rest obtained from reference TRBV7-9 and TRBJ2-1, is as follows: DTGVSQNPRHKITKRGQNVTFRCDPISEHNRLYWYRQTLGQGPEFLTYFQNEAQLEKSRLLSDRFSAERPKGSFSTLEIQRTEQGDSAMYLCASGLAGANEQFFGPGTRLTVL.